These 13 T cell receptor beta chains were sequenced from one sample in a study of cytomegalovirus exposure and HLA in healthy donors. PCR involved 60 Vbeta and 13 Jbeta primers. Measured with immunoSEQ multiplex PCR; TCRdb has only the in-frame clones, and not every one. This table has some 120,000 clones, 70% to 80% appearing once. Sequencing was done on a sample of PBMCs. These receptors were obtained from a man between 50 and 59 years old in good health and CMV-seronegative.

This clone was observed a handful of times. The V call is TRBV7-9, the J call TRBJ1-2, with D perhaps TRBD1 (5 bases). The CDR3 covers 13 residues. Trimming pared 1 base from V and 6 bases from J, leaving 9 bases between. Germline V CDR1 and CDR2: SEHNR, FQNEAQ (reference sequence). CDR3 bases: TGTGCCAGCAGCTTAGTTGGGGCGGATGGCTACACCTTC. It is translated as CASSLVGADGYTF.

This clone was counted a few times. The CDR3 nucleotides are TGTGCCAGCAGAAATACAGGGCAGTTTGGGGGCTACACCTTC. The encoded protein is CASRNTGQFGGYTF. The chain joins TRBV2 to TRBJ1-2, with D possibly TRBD1 on 6 matching bases. Trimming left V 6 bases short and J 8 bases short, with 19 bases between. Germline V gene lookup returns CDR1 SNHLY and CDR2 FYNNEI. This CDR3 contains 14 residues.

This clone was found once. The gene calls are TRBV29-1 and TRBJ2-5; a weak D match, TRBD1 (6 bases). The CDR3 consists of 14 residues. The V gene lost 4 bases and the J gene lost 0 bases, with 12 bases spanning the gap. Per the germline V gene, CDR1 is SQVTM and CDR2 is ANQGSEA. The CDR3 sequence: CSVGGQRYQETQYF. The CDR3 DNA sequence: TGCAGCGTTGGCGGACAGCGGTACCAAGAGACCCAGTACTTC. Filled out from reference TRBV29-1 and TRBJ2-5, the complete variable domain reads SAVISQKPSRDICQRGTSLTIQCQVDSQVTMMFWYRQQPGQSLTLIATANQGSEATYESGFVIDKFPISRPNLTFSTLTVSNMSPEDSSIYLCSVGGQRYQETQYFGPGTRLLVL.

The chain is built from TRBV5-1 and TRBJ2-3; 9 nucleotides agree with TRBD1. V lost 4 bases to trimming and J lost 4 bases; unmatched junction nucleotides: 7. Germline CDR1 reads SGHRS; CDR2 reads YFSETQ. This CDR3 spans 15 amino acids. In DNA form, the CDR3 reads TGCGCCAGCAGCCGTCGGGACAGGGAGCCAGATACGCAGTATTTT. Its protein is CASSRRDREPDTQYF.

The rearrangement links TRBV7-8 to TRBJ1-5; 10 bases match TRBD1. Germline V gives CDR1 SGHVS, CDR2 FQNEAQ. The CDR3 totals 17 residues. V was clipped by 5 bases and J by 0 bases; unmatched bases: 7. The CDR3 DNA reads TGTGCCAGCAGCCCTAGGACAGGGGGTTATAGCAATCAGCCCCAGCATTTT. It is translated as CASSPRTGGYSNQPQHF.

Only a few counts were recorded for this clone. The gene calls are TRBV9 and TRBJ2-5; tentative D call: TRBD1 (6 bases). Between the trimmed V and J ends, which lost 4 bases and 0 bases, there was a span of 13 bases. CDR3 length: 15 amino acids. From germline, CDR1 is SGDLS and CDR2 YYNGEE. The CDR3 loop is CASSSRTEYQETQYF. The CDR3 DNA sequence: TGTGCCAGCAGCTCCAGGACAGAGTACCAAGAGACCCAGTACTTC.

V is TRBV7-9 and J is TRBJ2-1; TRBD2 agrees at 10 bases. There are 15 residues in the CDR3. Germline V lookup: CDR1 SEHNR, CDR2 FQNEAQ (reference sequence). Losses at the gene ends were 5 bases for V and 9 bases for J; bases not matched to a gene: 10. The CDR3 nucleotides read TGTGCCAGCAGCCCACTAGCGGGATGGACGGGTGAGCAGTTCTTC. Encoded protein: CASSPLAGWTGEQFF.

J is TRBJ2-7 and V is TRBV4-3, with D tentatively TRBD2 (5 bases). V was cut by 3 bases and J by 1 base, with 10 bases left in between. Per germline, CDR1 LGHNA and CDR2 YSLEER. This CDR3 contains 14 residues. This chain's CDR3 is CASSHDEGSYEQYF. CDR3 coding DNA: TGCGCCAGCAGCCACGACGAGGGATCCTACGAGCAGTACTTC.

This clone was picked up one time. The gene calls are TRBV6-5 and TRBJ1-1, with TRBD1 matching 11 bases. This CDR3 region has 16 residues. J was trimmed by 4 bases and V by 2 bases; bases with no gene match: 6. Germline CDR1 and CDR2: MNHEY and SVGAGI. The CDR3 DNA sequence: TGTGCCAGCAGTTACGGACAGGGGGCAAGGGGCACTGAAGCTTTCTTT. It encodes CASSYGQGARGTEAFF.

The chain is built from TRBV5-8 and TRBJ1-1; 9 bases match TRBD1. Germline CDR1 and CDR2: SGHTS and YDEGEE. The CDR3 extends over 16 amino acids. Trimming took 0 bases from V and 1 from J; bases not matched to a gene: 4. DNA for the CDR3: TGTGCCAGCAGCTTGGTAACAGGGGGCGAGAACACTGAAGCTTTCTTT. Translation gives CASSLVTGGENTEAFF.

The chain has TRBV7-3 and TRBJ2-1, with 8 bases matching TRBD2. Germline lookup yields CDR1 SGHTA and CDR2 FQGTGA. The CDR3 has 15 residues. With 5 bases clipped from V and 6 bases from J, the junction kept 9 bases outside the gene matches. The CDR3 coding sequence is TGTGCCAGCAGCCAAGGGGGGCTAGCGGGCAATGAGCAGTTCTTC. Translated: CASSQGGLAGNEQFF.

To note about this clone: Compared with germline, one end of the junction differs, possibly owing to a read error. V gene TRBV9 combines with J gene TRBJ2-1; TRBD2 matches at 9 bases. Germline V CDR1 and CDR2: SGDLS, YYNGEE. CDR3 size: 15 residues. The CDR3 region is CASSPGLAGYNEQLF. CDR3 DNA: TGTGCCAGCAGCCCGGGGCTAGCGGGGTACAATGAGCAGCTCTTC.

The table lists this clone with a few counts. Here the CDR3 DNA reads TGCAGCGTTGGAGGCTTGAGACCGAACACCGGGGAGCTGTTTTTT. Amino acid sequence: CSVGGLRPNTGELFF. The chain couples TRBV29-1 to TRBJ2-2; D is uncertain. Per the germline V gene, CDR1 is SQVTM and CDR2 is ANQGSEA. Trimming cost V 4 bases and J 0 bases, with 12 bases left between them. The CDR3 is 15 amino acids.